This entry features one TCR beta chain sequence. This clone was found a few times. Its antigen is still unknown. In this record, gene identifiers and germline sequences come from the mouse. The CDR3 is cut off 1 residue early in the read; its end comes from the germline J gene. Libraries were prepared through the immunoSEQ multiplex PCR assay. Adaptive Biotechnologies performed TCRbeta CDR3 sequencing at survey depth and reported CDR3 sequences, V/J genes, productive frequency, and template counts. TCR beta CDR3 regions were amplified from genomic DNA rather than RNA. Regarding the original processing steps: Jensen-Shannon divergence was used to quantify pairwise repertoire overlap between tissues, with a value of 1 indicating complete divergence and a value of 0 indicating identical repertoires. Tissues were clustered by single-linkage agglomerative hierarchical clustering of pairwise JSD values, and the clustering results were displayed as dendrograms. GLIPH2 was applied to all patient samples using simulation_depth 1000, kmer_min_depth 3, and cdr3_length_cutoff 8, and only groups with more than two unique CDR3s were retained. A standardized tissue-overlap score was generated by extrapolating Jaccard GLIPH-group overlap across patients to a standard repertoire size of 1000 clones. Linear mixed-effect models, with tissue as a fixed effect and individual as a random effect, were used to test how diversity related to clinical or experimental variables. This is the immuneACCESS table as TCRdb keeps it, with only in-frame sequences that have V and J called. A part of the clones is gone; compared with another copy, unresolved V genes explain less than half, and the rest is unexplained. Clone size and V and J calls were adopted from that table, with D and trimming inferred from the DNA. In this sample the table shows some 48,000 clones, roughly 75% of which occur a single time. 0.7% of the sample is in the top ten clones.

CDR1 FNHDT and CDR2 SITEND are derived from the germline V gene (reference sequence). Deletion took 5 bases off V and 2 bases off J, with a span of 13 bases between the germline ends. From the cysteine up to the phenylalanine, the CDR3 has a length of 15 residues. The 42 bases shown cover part of the CDR3, and their frame starts at base 1. This specimen comes from a study of tissue T cells after allogeneic stem cell transplantation (dated by TCRdb to between 2022 and 2023). Notes on the research overall: Using research autopsies of patients with and without GVHD, plus mouse models of GVHD, the study profiled TCR beta repertoires across many tissues. On the human side, the study was prospective and observational, with no blinding or randomization. Beyond this particular receptor, the publication reports: Only a few T cell clones appeared in more than one patient, yet motif-based clustering showed tissue-specific repertoire signatures that were shared between patients. Within patients, how anatomically similar tissues were was a major factor shaping TCR repertoire composition, regardless of disease or transplant status. Which tissue TCRs were alloreactive or antigen-specific was not determined in the study, and some clones might have been persisting host cells. Blood and spleen T cells captured only a limited portion of the TCR repertoire detected in tissues, in both patients and mice. Sampling depth was acknowledged as a limitation, and the patient cohort was both small and clinically heterogeneous.

The sequence links TRBV19 to TRBJ1-4, with the D gene too uncertain to name. Sequencing was performed on sorted cells pooled from one or two spleens. This TCR was recovered from a pool of C57BL/6 mice in good health. Partial CDR3 DNA: TGTGCCAGCAGCCCCGGCCGGGGATCCAACGAAAGATTATTT. The translation is CASSPGRGSNERLF. The whole CDR3 protein reads CASSPGRGSNERLFF. Here the CDR3 is joined to the reference TRBV19 and TRBJ1-4 genes, and the full variable domain is: GGIITQTPKFLIGQEGQKLTLKCQQNFNHDTMYWYRQDSGKGLRLIYYSITENDLQKGDLSEGYDASREKKSSFSLTVTSAQKNEMAVFLCASSPGRGSNERLFFGHGTKLSVL.